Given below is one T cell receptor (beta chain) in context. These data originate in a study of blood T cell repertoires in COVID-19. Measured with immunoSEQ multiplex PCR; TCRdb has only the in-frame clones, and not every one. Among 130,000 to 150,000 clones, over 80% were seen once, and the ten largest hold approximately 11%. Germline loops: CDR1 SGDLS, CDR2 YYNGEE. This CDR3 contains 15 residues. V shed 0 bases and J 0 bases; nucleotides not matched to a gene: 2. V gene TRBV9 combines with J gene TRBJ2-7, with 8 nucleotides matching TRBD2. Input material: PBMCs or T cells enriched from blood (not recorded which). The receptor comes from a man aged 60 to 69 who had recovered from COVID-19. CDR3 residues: CASSVAAGASYEQYF. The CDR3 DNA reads TGTGCCAGCAGCGTAGCAGCGGGGGCCTCCTACGAGCAGTACTTC.